In this sample, the clone carrying this TCR beta chain turned up many times. Its antigen remains unknown. The sample originates from a study of T cells in Graves' hyperthyroidism and ophthalmopathy. Study-wide results and limits: Ophthalmopathy was told apart from stable hyperthyroidism by a 13 V-J model.

The study included ophthalmopathy patients with Clinical Activity Score at least 3, NOSPECS grade at least 4 and duration under 3 months. Uncontrolled infection, other autoimmune disease, pregnancy or lactation led to exclusion. The investigators amplified TCR beta CDR3 regions from RNA transcripts. In the first-round RT-PCR of the TCR CDR3, the HTBI primer set was used. TCRdb reprocessed the multiplex PCR reads via MiXCR and lists one record per CDR3 protein. The data hold approximately 690,000 distinct CDR3 sequences, with approximately 15% observed a single time. This TCR derives from a woman aged 45-60 years with Graves' ophthalmopathy. Input material: blood.

CDR3 in amino acids: CASSQDGSRETQYF. The CDR3 DNA follows: TGTGCCAGCAGCCAAGATGGGTCACGGGAGACCCAGTACTTC. V gene TRBV3-1 combines with J gene TRBJ2-5, with no clear D. CDR3 length equals 14 residues. Per germline, CDR1 LGHDT and CDR2 YNNKEL (reference sequence). The V end lost 0 bases, the J end lost 5 bases, and 10 bases lay between the germline ends.